The T cell receptor beta chain under discussion was sequenced for a study of Ad26.COV2.S vaccination and SARS-CoV-2 variants. Overall study: Each vaccinee took Ad26.COV2.S intramuscularly, once or twice 56 days apart.

CDR1 is PRHDT and CDR2 is FYEKMQ in the germline V gene (reference sequence). With 5 bases removed from V and 2 bases from J, the gap between germline ends came to 10 bases. The CDR3 totals 13 residues. Treatment defined: 15 to 20 received Ad26.COV2.S at low or high dose, single or two shots; five or six received placebo; per-sample allocation not given. Samples analyzed were those drawn on day 63 after the first vaccine or placebo injection. The donor's status was that of an adult aged 18-55 years in Boston. Sequencing was performed with immunoSEQ multiplex PCR; in TCRdb, only in-frame clones are kept and a portion is missing. The table includes some 410,000 clones, 92% detected once.

The origin of this receptor is a person between 18 and 59 years old who received the Ad26.COV2.S COVID-19 vaccine or a placebo. V gene TRBV13 combines with J gene TRBJ2-7; D may be TRBD1 (6 bases). The source was peripheral blood, collected in a trial of Ad26.COV2.S vaccine versus placebo. The CDR3 reads CASSHGQPYEQYF. CDR3 DNA: TGTGCCAGCAGCCACGGACAGCCCTACGAGCAGTACTTC.